The present T cell receptor beta chain was sequenced within a study of a mutant IDH1 vaccine in newly diagnosed glioma. After removal of 2 bases from V and 4 bases from J, the junction contained 9 bases not matched to a gene. Germline values: CDR1 LGHNA, CDR2 YSLEER. This CDR3 region has 17 residues. Repertoires were generated with immunoSEQ multiplex PCR, while TCRdb's copy carries only in-frame clones and drops some. The sample lists around 54,000 clones; more than 75% were seen once. In the case of this clone: The antigen is unknown.

Indicated time point: week 23, last vaccination. Every single dose of the vaccine, 300 ug of mutant IDH1 20-mer peptide, came with topical imiquimod. The clonotype originates from a man in his forties with glioma. The V call is TRBV4-3, the J call TRBJ2-2, with 8 bases fitting TRBD1. The sample was PBMCs, taken from a glioma patient whose treatment included an IDH1 peptide vaccine. The CDR3 here is CASSQLPGQGSTGELFF. The CDR3 nucleotides read TGCGCCAGCAGCCAATTACCAGGACAGGGTTCCACCGGGGAGCTGTTTTTT.